This is a list of T cell receptor beta chains from one sample in a study of T cell repertoires in cytomegalovirus infection. TCRdb processed the reads anew with MiXCR; each CDR3 protein has one entry. The sample yields under 200,000 distinct CDR3 sequences, less than 25% seen once. Antigen specificity for these receptors is unknown. Sample: CD8+ T cells from cultured PBMCs, taken from culture after CMV antigen stimulation. The receptor set was obtained from a human donor in good health (CMV status not recorded). Some clones in this sample may be carry-over from other donors' samples. Both conserved end residues are part of each CDR3. Rows may omit the clone size; those that give it use once, few, many or a size class.

abundance: -
v_gene: TRBV4-3
j_gene: TRBJ1-3
CDR3aa: CASSPSGLISGNTIYF

abundance: few
v_gene: TRBV4-3
j_gene: TRBJ2-7
CDR3aa: CASSQDWDVTALGQYF

abundance: -
v_gene: TRBV5-6
j_gene: TRBJ2-3
CDR3aa: CASSHAERGVTDTQYF

abundance: -
v_gene: TRBV7-2
j_gene: TRBJ1-3
CDR3aa: CASSLGGPSGNTIYF

abundance: -
v_gene: TRBV6-6
j_gene: TRBJ2-7
CDR3aa: CASSPTTGHEQYF

abundance: -
v_gene: TRBV6-2/TRBV6-3
j_gene: TRBJ1-1
CDR3aa: CARGLRQDPNTEAFF

abundance: few
v_gene: TRBV7-6
j_gene: TRBJ2-5
CDR3aa: CASSQSGETQYF

abundance: few
v_gene: TRBV5-4
j_gene: TRBJ1-3
CDR3aa: CASSLEKGGRSGNTIYF

abundance: -
v_gene: TRBV12-3/TRBV12-4
j_gene: TRBJ1-5
CDR3aa: CASSFLPVYADRGDSSNQPQHF

abundance: -
v_gene: TRBV25-1
j_gene: TRBJ1-1
CDR3aa: CASSERGPRPEAFF

abundance: few
v_gene: TRBV7-9
j_gene: TRBJ1-2
CDR3aa: CASSLVGTGASSFDGYTF

abundance: -
v_gene: TRBV9
j_gene: TRBJ1-1
CDR3aa: CASSARPTDKNTEAFF

abundance: many
v_gene: TRBV11-2
j_gene: TRBJ2-1
CDR3aa: CASSWGPSSYNEQFF

abundance: -
v_gene: TRBV7-9
j_gene: TRBJ2-3
CDR3aa: CASSLSDRGGHTDTQYF

abundance: few
v_gene: TRBV4-3
j_gene: TRBJ2-3
CDR3aa: CASSHDRLGSLTDTQYF

abundance: few
v_gene: TRBV7-6
j_gene: TRBJ1-1
CDR3aa: CASSLSRGLGTEAFF

abundance: few
v_gene: TRBV12-3/TRBV12-4
j_gene: TRBJ1-3
CDR3aa: CASSGRGKSGNTIYF

abundance: -
v_gene: TRBV6-6
j_gene: TRBJ2-1
CDR3aa: CASSYSVGLDGVNNEQFF

abundance: few
v_gene: TRBV24-1
j_gene: TRBJ1-1
CDR3aa: CATSDSDDRGNTEAFF

abundance: few
v_gene: TRBV25-1
j_gene: TRBJ2-2
CDR3aa: CASRVRNTGELFF

abundance: -
v_gene: TRBV9
j_gene: TRBJ1-1
CDR3aa: CASSVVVTAEAFF

abundance: few
v_gene: TRBV4-1
j_gene: TRBJ2-1
CDR3aa: CASSHVAGGLNEQFF

abundance: few
v_gene: TRBV12-3/TRBV12-4
j_gene: TRBJ1-2
CDR3aa: CASSPGVGYTF

abundance: few
v_gene: TRBV6-2/TRBV6-3
j_gene: TRBJ2-1
CDR3aa: CATGTGGPNEQFF

abundance: few
v_gene: TRBV6-5
j_gene: TRBJ1-6
CDR3aa: CASSKGTGRSSPLHF

abundance: -
v_gene: TRBV7-9
j_gene: TRBJ1-6
CDR3aa: CATAGGREDGSPLHF

abundance: few
v_gene: TRBV23-1
j_gene: TRBJ2-3
CDR3aa: CASIYVRGHSETFTDTQYF

abundance: -
v_gene: TRBV7-6
j_gene: TRBJ2-1
CDR3aa: CASSLLGGAGEEQFF

abundance: -
v_gene: TRBV19
j_gene: TRBJ2-3
CDR3aa: CAISPAGGADTQYF

abundance: few
v_gene: TRBV11-2
j_gene: TRBJ2-7
CDR3aa: CASSLGGESSYEQYF

abundance: -
v_gene: TRBV7-2
j_gene: TRBJ1-2
CDR3aa: CASSDRRGPEGGYTF

abundance: few
v_gene: TRBV9
j_gene: TRBJ2-1
CDR3aa: CASSEPDRGDEQFF

abundance: -
v_gene: TRBV6-2/TRBV6-3
j_gene: TRBJ1-1
CDR3aa: CASILGSQGNTEAFF

abundance: few
v_gene: TRBV7-9
j_gene: TRBJ2-2
CDR3aa: CAHGANTGELFF

abundance: -
v_gene: TRBV7-6
j_gene: TRBJ2-1
CDR3aa: CASSHASGGAYNEQFF

abundance: -
v_gene: TRBV6-6
j_gene: TRBJ2-3
CDR3aa: CASSPGTTNTDTQYF

abundance: -
v_gene: TRBV23-1
j_gene: TRBJ2-5
CDR3aa: CASSLGGSQREKYQETQYF

abundance: -
v_gene: TRBV6-4
j_gene: TRBJ2-2
CDR3aa: CASSVGGDTGELFF

abundance: -
v_gene: TRBV15
j_gene: TRBJ2-1
CDR3aa: CATSREPGSDIYNEQFF

abundance: -
v_gene: TRBV7-6
j_gene: TRBJ1-2
CDR3aa: CASSPLDRDSGYTF

abundance: -
v_gene: TRBV7-2
j_gene: TRBJ1-2
CDR3aa: CASSQRTEHHYGYTF

abundance: few
v_gene: TRBV6-6
j_gene: TRBJ2-1
CDR3aa: CASSYSGSGSYNEQFF

abundance: -
v_gene: TRBV7-8
j_gene: TRBJ2-7
CDR3aa: CASSFGTAYSYEQYF

abundance: -
v_gene: TRBV10-3
j_gene: TRBJ2-3
CDR3aa: CAKLGRGTDTQYF

abundance: few
v_gene: TRBV4-1
j_gene: TRBJ2-1
CDR3aa: CASRIGTGVRNEQFF

abundance: -
v_gene: TRBV7-2
j_gene: TRBJ2-3
CDR3aa: CASSQDRGLGFADTQYF

abundance: few
v_gene: TRBV7-2
j_gene: TRBJ2-5
CDR3aa: CASSFPRDGAGRETQYF

abundance: -
v_gene: TRBV20-1
j_gene: TRBJ2-3
CDR3aa: CSAREPAGFTDTQYF

abundance: few
v_gene: TRBV7-8
j_gene: TRBJ2-5
CDR3aa: CASRVVVAPKETQYF

abundance: few
v_gene: TRBV4-1
j_gene: TRBJ1-5
CDR3aa: CASSHDRGHHQPQHF

abundance: -
v_gene: TRBV6-1
j_gene: TRBJ1-1
CDR3aa: CASSEALAEIPEAFF

abundance: many
v_gene: TRBV7-2
j_gene: TRBJ1-4
CDR3aa: CASSPGGDEKLFF

abundance: -
v_gene: TRBV7-8
j_gene: TRBJ1-2
CDR3aa: CASSLRTARLYGYTF

abundance: many
v_gene: TRBV7-8
j_gene: TRBJ2-2
CDR3aa: CASSLVASANTGELFF

abundance: -
v_gene: TRBV7-3
j_gene: TRBJ2-1
CDR3aa: CASSLTGTGIDEQFF

abundance: -
v_gene: TRBV6-5
j_gene: TRBJ2-7
CDR3aa: CASRWGGTDPYEQYF

abundance: -
v_gene: TRBV4-1
j_gene: TRBJ1-2
CDR3aa: CASSQDLSAGKDGYTF